This entry lists 32 T cell receptor beta chains sequenced from one sample in a study of technical replicates of blood from a handful of donors. Here immunoSEQ multiplex PCR was the method, and the copy in TCRdb shows in-frame clones only, minus some. The data contain tens of thousands of clones, roughly 92% of them singletons. The specimen was T cells isolated from PBMCs. The receptors here all came from a human donor in good health.

The chain links TRBV6-5 to TRBJ2-7; 8 positions agree with TRBD2. CDR3 size: 14 residues. V dropped 7 bases and J dropped 2; count of bases not matched to a gene: 7. Germline-derived CDR1 and CDR2 are MNHEY and SVGAGI. The CDR3 spells CASKPGLETYEQYF. The CDR3 DNA reads as TGTGCCAGCAAACCGGGACTAGAGACCTACGAGCAGTACTTC.

The gene calls are TRBV7-9 and TRBJ2-2; 11 nucleotides align to TRBD1. After removal of 5 bases from V and 1 base from J, the junction contained 3 bases not matched to a gene. CDR1 and CDR2 from the germline V gene are SEHNR and FQNEAQ (reference sequence). The CDR3 is made up of 16 amino acids. This CDR3 reads CASSGQGALNTGELFF. The CDR3 bases are TGTGCCAGCAGCGGACAGGGGGCACTGAACACCGGGGAGCTGTTTTTT.

V gene TRBV7-2 combines with J gene TRBJ2-5; no clear D gene. Trimming removed 1 base at V and 0 bases at J, with 6 bases between. The CDR3 is 14 residues long. In germline, CDR1 is SGHTA, CDR2 FQGNSA. The CDR3: CASSLGLHQETQYF. CDR3 DNA: TGTGCCAGCAGCTTAGGGCTTCACCAAGAGACCCAGTACTTC.

The chain recombines TRBV6-5 with TRBJ2-7; D gene ambiguous. There are 13 residues in the CDR3. V shed 2 bases and J shed 3 bases, with 8 bases lying between them. Germline CDR1 MNHEY, CDR2 SVGAGI. In nucleotides, the CDR3 is TGTGCCAGCAGTTACAATCTAGACTACGAGCAGTACTTC. Its protein product is CASSYNLDYEQYF.

This chain uses TRBV5-4 with TRBJ1-2; D is undetermined. This CDR3 comprises 12 residues. Germline lookup yields CDR1 SGHNT and CDR2 YYREEE (reference sequence). V gave up 4 bases and J gave up 8 bases, with 12 bases separating them. The CDR3 here is CASSSIREGYTF. CDR3 bases: TGTGCCAGCAGCAGTATCCGGGAAGGCTACACCTTC.

This chain links TRBV11-2 with TRBJ2-5; 7 nucleotides agree with TRBD2. This CDR3 has 16 amino acids. Trimming cost V 5 bases and J 4 bases; bases outside gene matches: 13. Germline CDR1 reads SGHAT; CDR2 reads FQNNGV. This chain's CDR3 is CASSGTVRGGRETQYF. DNA for the CDR3: TGTGCCAGCAGCGGTACAGTGAGGGGCGGGAGAGAGACCCAGTACTTC.

This sequence joins TRBV29-1 and TRBJ1-1; unclear D gene. This CDR3 has 11 residues. V was trimmed by 7 bases and J by 3 bases, leaving 9 bases between them. CDR1 is SQVTM, CDR2 ANQGSEA, per germline. CDR3 nucleotide sequence: TGCAGCGCCCACCAGGACACTGAAGCTTTCTTT. The encoded protein is CSAHQDTEAFF.

V is TRBV4-1 and J is TRBJ2-2, with 10 bases matching TRBD1. After removal of 4 bases from V and 3 bases from J, the junction contained 2 bases not matched to a gene. This CDR3 region has 15 residues. The germline gives CDR1 MGHRA, CDR2 YSYEKL. The CDR3 bases are TGCGCCAGCAGCCCCGGGACAGGGGACACCGGGGAGCTGTTTTTT. This translates into CASSPGTGDTGELFF.

This chain connects TRBV6-5 to TRBJ1-2; tentatively, D is TRBD1 (5 bases). V was trimmed by 5 bases and J by 4 bases, leaving 17 bases between them. Germline-derived CDR1 and CDR2 are MNHEY and SVGAGI. This CDR3 region has 15 residues. The CDR3 DNA reads as TGTGCCAGCAGTCCGAGTGGGGGGGATGGCTATGGCTACACCTTC. Translating gives CASSPSGGDGYGYTF.

The J gene is TRBJ1-1, the V gene TRBV5-4; D is uncertain. This CDR3 has 13 residues. Trimming left V 2 bases short and J 5 bases short, with 10 bases between. Germline values: CDR1 SGHNT, CDR2 YYREEE (reference sequence). The CDR3 nucleotides read TGTGCCAGCAGCTTTACAGAAGGAACTGAAGCTTTCTTT. Encoded protein: CASSFTEGTEAFF.

The chain is built from TRBV4-3 and TRBJ2-5; a weak D match, TRBD2 (6 bases). V lost 4 bases and J 2 bases, leaving 17 bases between the germline ends. Germline V gene data show CDR1 as LGHNA and CDR2 as YSLEER. The CDR3 is made up of 16 amino acids. DNA of the CDR3: TGCGCCAGCAGCCCAGACGGGGGAGACCTACAAGAGACCCAGTACTTC. The encoded protein is CASSPDGGDLQETQYF.

The V call is TRBV5-4, the J call TRBJ1-1; the match to TRBD1 covers 8 bases. With V trimmed by 3 bases and J by 5 bases, 12 bases remained unmatched. The germline V gene has CDR1 SGHNT and CDR2 YYREEE (reference sequence). The CDR3 covers 16 residues. DNA of the CDR3: TGTGCCAGCAGCTCCTCGGACTGGACAGGGTTAACTGAAGCTTTCTTT. Translated, it gives CASSSSDWTGLTEAFF.

With regard to this clone: One end of the junction fails to match germline, which may point to a read error. The chain joins TRBV9 to TRBJ2-3, with 7 nucleotides matching TRBD2. The CDR3 sequence is 14 residues long. From germline, CDR1 is SGDLS and CDR2 YYNGEE. The CDR3 spells CASSVDSLGLGMNF. CDR3 DNA: TGTGCCAGCAGCGTAGATAGCCTAGGACTAGGAATGAATTTT.

The sample holds a few counts of this clone. V usage is TRBV11-1 and J usage is TRBJ1-5, with D possibly matching TRBD1 (6 bases). The CDR3 spans 17 residues. Trimming took 4 bases from V and 3 from J, leaving 19 bases between them. Germline values: CDR1 SGHAT, CDR2 FQDESV (reference sequence). Here the CDR3 DNA reads TGTGCCAGCAGCTCTGGGACAACCTGGGGCACCAATCAGCCCCAGCATTTT. Translating gives CASSSGTTWGTNQPQHF.

This clone was seen only once. V usage is TRBV2 and J usage is TRBJ2-3, with TRBD1 matching over 8 bases. Germline V lookup: CDR1 SNHLY, CDR2 FYNNEI. The CDR3 is 16 residues long. Germline trimming cut 5 bases from V and 1 base from J; bases unmatched to any gene: 8. The DNA for the CDR3 is TGTGCCAGCAGTCTTACCAGGGGGCTAGGCACAGATACGCAGTATTTT. Amino acids: CASSLTRGLGTDTQYF.

This clone appeared once. The rearrangement links TRBV4-1 to TRBJ1-1, with TRBD1 identical over 7 bases. Trimming took 2 bases from V and 11 from J; bases not matched to a gene: 8. Germline CDR1 MGHRA, CDR2 YSYEKL. The CDR3 consists of 13 residues. In DNA form, the CDR3 reads TGCGCCAGCAGCCAACCAGGGGGGTTGGAGGCTTTCTTT. Residues: CASSQPGGLEAFF.

This clone was observed a handful of times. The chain links TRBV30 to TRBJ1-1; 9 nucleotides match TRBD1. V was pared by 8 bases and J by 1 base, with 8 bases of the junction left unmatched. This CDR3 comprises 14 residues. Germline lookup yields CDR1 GTSNPN and CDR2 SVGIG (reference sequence). CDR3 region: CARRDRAKNTEAFF. CDR3 bases: TGTGCCCGAAGGGACAGGGCGAAGAACACTGAAGCTTTCTTT.

V gene TRBV21-1 combines with J gene TRBJ1-1; the table gives TRBD1 as D, unverified against the DNA. TRBV21-1 is annotated as a pseudogene. This CDR3 contains 13 residues. Here the CDR3 DNA reads TGTGCCAGCAGCGAGACCACAGTCCCTGAAGCTTTCTTT. This gives the protein CASSETTVPEAFF.

This rearrangement joins TRBV7-6 to TRBJ2-1, with 9 nucleotides matching TRBD1. Germline V gives CDR1 SGHVS, CDR2 FNYEAQ. V lost 1 base, J lost 1 base, and 8 bases stayed unmatched. This CDR3 is 18 amino acids long. Here the CDR3 DNA reads TGTGCCAGCAGCTTAGTTGGGACAGGGTCAGGATCCTACAATGAGCAGTTCTTC. This sequence encodes CASSLVGTGSGSYNEQFF.

This chain links TRBV18 with TRBJ2-6, with 11 bases that match TRBD1. Germline CDR1 is KGHSH and CDR2 is LQKENI. The V and J ends lost 2 bases and 0 bases, in that order; junction bases with no gene match: 3. The CDR3 length is 18 residues. The CDR3, as DNA: TGTGCCAGCTCACCAGTAGGGACAGGGGGCTCTGGGGCCAACGTCCTGACTTTC. Its translation is CASSPVGTGGSGANVLTF. The whole variable domain, remainder taken from reference TRBV18 and TRBJ2-6, is NAGVMQNPRHLVRRRGQEARLRCSPMKGHSHVYWYRQLPEEGLKFMVYLQKENIIDESGMPKERFSAEFPKEGPSILRIQQVVRGDSAAYFCASSPVGTGGSGANVLTFGAGSRLTVL.

This clone was recorded only once. The CDR3 protein is CASSLGGLAGQFF. DNA of the CDR3: TGTGCCAGCAGCTTAGGGGGGCTAGCGGGGCAGTTCTTC. The chain joins TRBV7-9 to TRBJ2-1, with 8 bases fitting TRBD2. V dropped 1 base and J dropped 12; count of bases not matched to a gene: 5. CDR1 SEHNR and CDR2 FQNEAQ come from the germline V gene (reference sequence). There are 13 residues in the CDR3.

This chain links TRBV19 with TRBJ2-7; 8 bases are a match to TRBD2. The J segment lost 6 bases and the V segment lost 5 bases, leaving 9 bases of the junction unmatched. Germline CDR1 LNHDA, CDR2 SQIVND (reference sequence). This CDR3 region has 14 residues. The DNA of the CDR3 is TGTGCCAGTAGTGGGACTCGCGGGAGGATCGAGCAGTACTTC. It specifies CASSGTRGRIEQYF. Using reference TRBV19 and TRBJ2-7 for the parts outside the CDR3, the full variable domain is DGGITQSPKYLFRKEGQNVTLSCEQNLNHDAMYWYRQDPGQGLRLIYYSQIVNDFQKGDIAEGYSVSREKKESFPLTVTSAQKNPTAFYLCASSGTRGRIEQYFGPGTRLTVT.

The V call is TRBV21-1, the J call TRBJ1-5; TRBD1 is taken as the D call from the table, unchecked against the DNA. TRBV21-1 is recorded as a pseudogene. CDR3 length: 15 residues. CDR3 protein: CASSKCHRGYQPQHF. The CDR3 DNA reads TGTGCCAGCAGCAAATGTCACAGGGGGTATCAGCCCCAGCATTTT.

The V call is TRBV27, the J call TRBJ2-3; possible D gene TRBD1, 5 bases. CDR1 is MNHEY and CDR2 is SMNVEV in the germline V gene (reference sequence). This CDR3 region has 13 residues. The germline V and J ends were trimmed by 5 bases and 4 bases, with 10 bases remaining between them. DNA of the CDR3: TGTGCCAGCAGTCCTTCCAGGGCAGATACGCAGTATTTT. It translates to CASSPSRADTQYF.

The chain recombines TRBV7-3 with TRBJ1-5; D unresolved. Germline lookup yields CDR1 SGHTA and CDR2 FQGTGA. Deletions cut 1 base from V and 7 bases from J, with 8 bases between. The CDR3 runs to 13 residues. The CDR3 region has the DNA TGTGCCAGCAGCTTAAATGGCGGCCAGCCCCAGCATTTT. Protein: CASSLNGGQPQHF.

V usage is TRBV28 and J usage is TRBJ2-5; perhaps TRBD2 as D (6 bases). This CDR3 contains 16 residues. V lost 1 base and J 5 bases, leaving 17 bases between the germline ends. The germline gives CDR1 MDHEN, CDR2 SYDVKM. In DNA, the CDR3 is TGTGCCAGCAGTTTATCGGAGGGATGGATGAAGGAGACCCAGTACTTC. It specifies CASSLSEGWMKETQYF.

In its sample, this clone ranks as medium-sized. This chain connects TRBV6-5 to TRBJ1-1; 7 nucleotides align to TRBD1. The junction had 6 bases not matched to a gene; V was cut back by 6 bases and J by 2 bases. Germline V lookup: CDR1 MNHEY, CDR2 SVGAGI. The CDR3 runs 14 residues. The CDR3 DNA is TGTGCCAGCAGGACCCGACAGGGAAACACTGAAGCTTTCTTT. This translates into CASRTRQGNTEAFF.

The V gene is TRBV5-4, the J gene TRBJ2-5; 7 bases are shared with TRBD1. The V and J ends lost 3 bases and 3 bases, in that order; junction bases with no gene match: 5. The CDR3 is made up of 14 amino acids. Germline V gives CDR1 SGHNT, CDR2 YYREEE (reference sequence). CDR3 protein: CASSSGTVKETQYF. The CDR3 region has the DNA TGTGCCAGCAGCTCGGGGACAGTAAAAGAGACCCAGTACTTC.

This chain links TRBV4-1 with TRBJ2-5, with 8 nucleotides matching TRBD1. CDR3 length: 16 residues. The germline CDR1 and CDR2 sequences are MGHRA and YSYEKL. V dropped 4 bases and J dropped 2; count of bases not matched to a gene: 9. CDR3 sequence (DNA): TGCGCCAGCAGCCCAACCCAGGGGGCCTTGCAAGAGACCCAGTACTTC. It is translated as CASSPTQGALQETQYF.

The chain couples TRBV5-1 to TRBJ2-5, with D maybe TRBD2 (6 bases). The CDR3 extends over 19 amino acids. V was shortened by 3 bases and J by 3 bases, with 27 bases between the two germline ends. The germline V gene encodes CDR1 SGHRS and CDR2 YFSETQ. CDR3 nucleotide sequence: TGCGCCAGCAGCTCCCTCCGGGGGAACGTTAAGCGCGGAGAAGAGACCCAGTACTTC. As protein: CASSSLRGNVKRGEETQYF.

The V and J genes are TRBV10-3 and TRBJ2-6; TRBD1 agrees at 7 bases. The trim removed 0 bases at V and 2 bases at J, leaving 1 base unmatched. This CDR3 region has 16 residues. The V gene's germline CDR1 is ENHRY and CDR2 SYGVKD. CDR3 coding DNA: TGTGCCATCAGTGAGTCGCAGGGGGCTGGGGCCAACGTCCTGACTTTC. Translated: CAISESQGAGANVLTF.

This clone was seen just once. The chain has TRBV7-9 and TRBJ2-7; 11 bases match TRBD1. Trimming took 5 bases from V and 3 from J; bases not matched to a gene: 6. This CDR3 region has 15 residues. Germline V lookup: CDR1 SEHNR, CDR2 FQNEAQ (reference sequence). CDR3 loop: CASSPRTGGVYEQYF. CDR3 coding DNA: TGTGCCAGCAGCCCTAGGACAGGGGGCGTCTACGAGCAGTACTTC.